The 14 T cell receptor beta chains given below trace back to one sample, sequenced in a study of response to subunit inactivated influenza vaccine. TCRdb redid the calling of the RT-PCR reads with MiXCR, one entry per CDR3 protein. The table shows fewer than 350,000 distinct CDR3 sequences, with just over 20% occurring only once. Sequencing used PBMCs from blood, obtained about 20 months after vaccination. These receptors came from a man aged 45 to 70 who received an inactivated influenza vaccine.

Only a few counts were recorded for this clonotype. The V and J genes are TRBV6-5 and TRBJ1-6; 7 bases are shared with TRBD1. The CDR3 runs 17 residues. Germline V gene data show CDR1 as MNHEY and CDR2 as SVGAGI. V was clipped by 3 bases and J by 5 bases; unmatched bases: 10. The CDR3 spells CASSYRVKGANNSPLHF. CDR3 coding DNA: TGTGCCAGCAGTTATAGGGTCAAGGGGGCGAATAATTCACCCCTCCACTTT.

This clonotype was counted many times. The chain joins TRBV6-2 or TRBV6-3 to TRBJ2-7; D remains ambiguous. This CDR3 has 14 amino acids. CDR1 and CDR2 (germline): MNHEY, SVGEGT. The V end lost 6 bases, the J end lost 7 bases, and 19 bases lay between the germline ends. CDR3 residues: CASRTRVWMSEQYF. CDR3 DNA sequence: TGTGCCAGCAGAACAAGGGTCTGGATGTCTGAGCAGTACTTC.

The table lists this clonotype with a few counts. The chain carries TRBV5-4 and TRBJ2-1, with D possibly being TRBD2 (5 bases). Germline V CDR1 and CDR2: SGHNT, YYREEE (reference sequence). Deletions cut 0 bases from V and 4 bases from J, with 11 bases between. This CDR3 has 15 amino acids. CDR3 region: CASSLGQDSYNEQFF. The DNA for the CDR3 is TGTGCCAGCAGCTTGGGGCAGGACTCATACAATGAGCAGTTCTTC.

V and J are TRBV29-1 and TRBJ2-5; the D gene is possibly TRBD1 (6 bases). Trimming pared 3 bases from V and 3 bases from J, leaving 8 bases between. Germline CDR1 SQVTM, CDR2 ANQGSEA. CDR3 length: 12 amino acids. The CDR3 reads CSVDRQEETQYF. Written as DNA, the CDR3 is TGCAGCGTTGATCGACAGGAAGAGACCCAGTACTTC.

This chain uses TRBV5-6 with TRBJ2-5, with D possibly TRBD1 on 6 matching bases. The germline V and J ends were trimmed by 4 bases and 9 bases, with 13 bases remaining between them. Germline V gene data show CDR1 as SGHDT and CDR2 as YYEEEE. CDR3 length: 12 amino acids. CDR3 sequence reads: CASSPRDNPQYF. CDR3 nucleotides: TGTGCCAGCAGCCCCCGGGACAACCCCCAGTACTTC.

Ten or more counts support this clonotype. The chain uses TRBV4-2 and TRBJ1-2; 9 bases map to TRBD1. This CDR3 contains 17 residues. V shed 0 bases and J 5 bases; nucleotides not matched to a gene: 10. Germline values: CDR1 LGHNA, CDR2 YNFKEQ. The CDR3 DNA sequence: TGTGCCAGCAGCCAAGATCCTCGGACAGGGGATTGGTATGGCTACACCTTC. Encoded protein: CASSQDPRTGDWYGYTF.

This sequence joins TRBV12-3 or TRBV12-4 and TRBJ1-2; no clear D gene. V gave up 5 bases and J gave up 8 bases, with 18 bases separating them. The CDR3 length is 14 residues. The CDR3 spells CASSVIGEDHGYTF. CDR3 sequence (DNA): TGTGCCAGCAGTGTTATCGGGGAGGATCACGGCTACACCTTC.

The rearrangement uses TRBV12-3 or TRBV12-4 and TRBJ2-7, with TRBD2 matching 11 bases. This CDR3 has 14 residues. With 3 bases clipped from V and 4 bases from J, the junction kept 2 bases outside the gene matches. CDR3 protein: CASSLVAGGYEQYF. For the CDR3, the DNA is TGTGCCAGCAGTTTGGTAGCGGGAGGGTACGAGCAGTACTTC.

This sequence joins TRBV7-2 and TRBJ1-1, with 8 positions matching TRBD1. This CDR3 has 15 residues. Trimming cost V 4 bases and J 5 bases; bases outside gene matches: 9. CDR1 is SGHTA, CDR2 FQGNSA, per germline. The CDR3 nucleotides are TGTGCCAGCAGCTGGCTCGACAGGGGTCAGACTGAAGCTTTCTTT. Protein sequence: CASSWLDRGQTEAFF.

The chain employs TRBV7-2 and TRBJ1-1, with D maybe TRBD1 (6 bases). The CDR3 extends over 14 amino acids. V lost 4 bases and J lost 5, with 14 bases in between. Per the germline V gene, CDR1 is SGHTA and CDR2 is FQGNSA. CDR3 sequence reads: CASSSAGGRTEAFF. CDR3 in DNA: TGTGCCAGCAGCTCAGCGGGGGGGCGTACTGAAGCTTTCTTT.

In DNA, the CDR3 is TGTGCCAGCACGCACAACTTCGGGCTAGCGGGGACCGGGGAGCTGTTTTTT. Translated, it gives CASTHNFGLAGTGELFF. The chain recombines TRBV6-1 with TRBJ2-2; 9 bases line up with TRBD2. The CDR3 covers 17 residues. Trimming at V came to 7 bases and at J to 5 bases, leaving 14 bases not matched to a gene. Germline CDR1 and CDR2: MNHNS and SASEGT.

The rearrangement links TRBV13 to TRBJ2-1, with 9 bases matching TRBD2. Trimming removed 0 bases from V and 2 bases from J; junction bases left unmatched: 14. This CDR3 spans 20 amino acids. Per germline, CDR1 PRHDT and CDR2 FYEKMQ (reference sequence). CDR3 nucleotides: TGTGCCAGCAGCTTAGGCCCACCTACCCTAGCGGGATGGACCTACAATGAGCAGTTCTTC. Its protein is CASSLGPPTLAGWTYNEQFF.

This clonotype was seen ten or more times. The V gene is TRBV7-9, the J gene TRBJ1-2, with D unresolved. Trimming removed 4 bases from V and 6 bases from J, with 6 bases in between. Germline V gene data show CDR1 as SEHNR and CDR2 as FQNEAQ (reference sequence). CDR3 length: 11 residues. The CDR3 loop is CASSSRDGYTF. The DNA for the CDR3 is TGTGCCAGCAGCTCCCGGGATGGCTACACCTTC.

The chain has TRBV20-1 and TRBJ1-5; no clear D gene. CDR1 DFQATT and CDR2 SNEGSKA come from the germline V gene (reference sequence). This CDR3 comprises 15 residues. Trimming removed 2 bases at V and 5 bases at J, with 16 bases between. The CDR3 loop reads CSARLRVGSDQPQHF. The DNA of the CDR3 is TGCAGTGCTAGACTAAGGGTGGGGAGCGATCAGCCCCAGCATTTT.